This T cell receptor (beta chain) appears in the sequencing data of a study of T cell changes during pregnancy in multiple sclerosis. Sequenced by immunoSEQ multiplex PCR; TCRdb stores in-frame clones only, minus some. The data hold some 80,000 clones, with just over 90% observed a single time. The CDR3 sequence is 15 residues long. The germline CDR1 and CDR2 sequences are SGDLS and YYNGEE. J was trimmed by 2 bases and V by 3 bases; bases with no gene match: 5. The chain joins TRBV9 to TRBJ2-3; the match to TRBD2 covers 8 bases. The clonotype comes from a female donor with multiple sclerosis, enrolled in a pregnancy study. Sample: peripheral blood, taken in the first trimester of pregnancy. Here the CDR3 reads CASSATSGVTDTQYF. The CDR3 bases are TGTGCCAGCAGCGCAACTAGCGGAGTCACAGATACGCAGTATTTT.